A selection of T cell receptor beta chains follows, all from one sample in a study of T cell responses to AZD1222 COVID-19 vaccine. Profiling relied on immunoSEQ multiplex PCR, and the TCRdb table lists in-frame clones only, not all of them. The repertoire holds under 150,000 clones, with approximately 83% as singletons. This specimen consisted of peripheral blood, obtained on day 0 of AZD1222 vaccination. Receptors originate from an adult in good health. The CDR3 runs from the conserved cysteine through the conserved F or W. D genes are given only for firm matches. A row's size may be missing; if present it is once, few, many or a size class.

DNA | CDR3 | J | V | D | size
TGTGCCAGCAGCATTCACCCTAGGGGAAGAAGCAATCAGCCCCAGCATTTT | CASSIHPRGRSNQPQHF | TRBJ1-5 | TRBV7-8 | NA | NA
TGTGCCAGCCGTGAACGGGACAGGATAGTCGGCGAGCAGTACTTC | CASRERDRIVGEQYF | TRBJ2-7 | TRBV6-1 | TRBD1 | NA
TGTGCCAGTAGTTTAAGGAAGGAAAAACTGTTTTTT | CASSLRKEKLFF | TRBJ1-4 | TRBV19 | NA | NA
TGTGCCAGCAGATTCCGGGGGAACGAGGGGCCCCAGCATTTT | CASRFRGNEGPQHF | TRBJ1-5 | TRBV6-5 | NA | NA
TGTGCCAGCAGACCTTGGGACAGCTCCTACGAGCAGTACTTC | CASRPWDSSYEQYF | TRBJ2-7 | TRBV6-2/TRBV6-3 | TRBD1 | NA
TGTGCCAGCAGTTACCTGGGACAGGGAGGCGACGAGCAGTACTTC | CASSYLGQGGDEQYF | TRBJ2-7 | TRBV6-2/TRBV6-3 | TRBD1 | once
TGTGCCACCAGTGAATTAGGTGAGGAGGGCGGTGGCTACACCTTC | CATSELGEEGGGYTF | TRBJ1-2 | TRBV24-1 | NA | NA
TGTGCCAGCAGCCTAGGCGGGACAGGGGGCCGCGAGCAGTACTTC | CASSLGGTGGREQYF | TRBJ2-7 | TRBV7-2 | TRBD1 | NA
TGTGCCAGCAGTTACGAAGGGGGAGTCTCCATGCATACGCAGTATTTT | CASSYEGGVSMHTQYF | TRBJ2-3 | TRBV6-5 | NA | NA
TGTGCCACTATGGGACTAGCGGGAGAGGGCTCCTACAATGAGCAGTTCTTC | CATMGLAGEGSYNEQFF | TRBJ2-1 | TRBV10-3 | TRBD2 | NA
TGTGCCAGCAGCTTAAGCTCCTTCTCCTACGAGCAGTACTTC | CASSLSSFSYEQYF | TRBJ2-7 | TRBV7-2 | NA | NA
TGTGCCAGCAGTTGGAGCGGAAACTATGGCTACACCTTC | CASSWSGNYGYTF | TRBJ1-2 | TRBV12-3/TRBV12-4 | NA | once
TGTGCCAGCAGCCAAGGTAGCGGGAGCACAGATACGCAGTATTTT | CASSQGSGSTDTQYF | TRBJ2-3 | TRBV14 | TRBD2 | NA
TGTGCCAGCAGTTTAGGAGGGGGCCAGAACGGGGAGCTGTTTTTT | CASSLGGGQNGELFF | TRBJ2-2 | TRBV28 | NA | NA